Each of the 8 T cell receptor beta chains below was sequenced from the same sample in a study of blood T cell repertoires in COVID-19. Sequencing was performed with immunoSEQ multiplex PCR; in TCRdb, only in-frame clones are kept and a portion is missing. The sample carries about 480,000 clones, 85% to 90% recorded once. Sequenced material: PBMCs or T cells enriched from blood (not recorded which). The receptors here all came from a middle-aged woman who had recovered from COVID-19.

Concerning this clone itself: One end of the junction fails to match germline, which may point to a read error. The chain couples TRBV4-1 to TRBJ2-7, with a weak D call TRBD2 (5 bases). Germline assignment: CDR1 MGHRA and CDR2 YSYEKL. This CDR3 has 12 residues. The chain's CDR3 is CASSLLRTDISF. The CDR3 DNA is TGCGCCAGCAGCCTACTACGGACTGACATCTCTTTC.

The chain is built from TRBV2 and TRBJ1-3, with D unclear. V lost 3 bases to trimming and J lost 4 bases, with 10 bases between them. The germline CDR1 and CDR2 sequences are SNHLY and FYNNEI. The CDR3 is 14 residues long. CDR3 loop: CASSEESGGNTIYF. The CDR3 DNA follows: TGTGCCAGCAGTGAGGAGAGCGGAGGAAACACCATATATTTT.

This clone was counted once. V gene TRBV2 combines with J gene TRBJ1-1; D unresolved. V dropped 8 bases and J dropped 1 base, with 14 bases sitting between them. This CDR3 has 14 residues. The germline CDR1 and CDR2 sequences are SNHLY and FYNNEI. CDR3 region: CASPEGGKNTEAFF. The CDR3 coding sequence is TGTGCCAGCCCAGAAGGAGGGAAGAACACTGAAGCTTTCTTT.

The V call is TRBV4-3, the J call TRBJ2-5; TRBD1 is a possible D gene (7 bases). The CDR3 extends over 18 amino acids. CDR1 LGHNA and CDR2 YSLEER come from the germline V gene. Between the trimmed V and J ends, which lost 4 bases and 0 bases, there was a span of 21 bases. CDR3: CASSPLGAGQPNQETQYF. CDR3 in DNA: TGCGCCAGCAGCCCCCTAGGGGCGGGACAGCCTAACCAAGAGACCCAGTACTTC.

The chain combines TRBV19 with TRBJ1-2, with no clear D. Germline CDR1 and CDR2: LNHDA and SQIVND (reference sequence). The CDR3 covers 12 residues. The V end lost 1 base, the J end lost 5 bases, and 5 bases lay between the germline ends. CDR3 sequence: CASSIAQYGYTF. CDR3 sequence (DNA): TGTGCCAGTAGTATAGCCCAGTATGGCTACACCTTC.

The genes are TRBV2 and TRBJ2-7; 10 positions agree with TRBD1. V shed 4 bases, J shed 0 bases, and the junction held 0 bases outside the gene matches. The length of the CDR3 is 14 residues. Per germline, CDR1 SNHLY and CDR2 FYNNEI. CDR3 DNA sequence: TGTGCCAGCAGTGGGGACAGGGGCTCCTACGAGCAGTACTTC. It translates to CASSGDRGSYEQYF. Supplemented by reference TRBV2 and TRBJ2-7, the full variable domain reads EPEVTQTPSHQVTQMGQEVILRCVPISNHLYFYWYRQILGQKVEFLVSFYNNEISEKSEIFDDQFSVERPDGSNFTLKIRSTKLEDSAMYFCASSGDRGSYEQYFGPGTRLTVT.

V usage is TRBV10-3 and J usage is TRBJ2-7; TRBD2 aligns across 8 bases. Per germline, CDR1 ENHRY and CDR2 SYGVKD. V was clipped by 2 bases and J by 0 bases; unmatched bases: 12. The CDR3 is 18 amino acids. CDR3: CAISEPAAVAGTSYEQYF. The CDR3 region has the DNA TGTGCCATCAGTGAGCCTGCCGCGGTAGCGGGAACCTCCTACGAGCAGTACTTC.

The chain has TRBV9 and TRBJ2-5; D perhaps matches TRBD2 (5 bases). CDR1 and CDR2 (germline): SGDLS, YYNGEE. V was cut by 6 bases and J by 2 bases, with 14 bases left in between. The CDR3 contains 14 residues. CDR3 nucleotide sequence: TGTGCCAGCAACGCCGGACTTGCACAAGAGACCCAGTACTTC. It is translated as CASNAGLAQETQYF.